This is a list of T cell receptor beta chains from one sample in a study of cytomegalovirus exposure and HLA in healthy donors. Some clones are missing from TCRdb's copy, which holds only in-frame ones; the method was immunoSEQ multiplex PCR. In the table there are more than 65,000 clones, 60% to 85% of which are singletons. The sequenced material came from PBMCs. The source of these receptors is a woman between 35 and 50 years old in good health and CMV-seropositive. Both conserved end residues are part of each CDR3. Each record gives: J gene, V gene, D gene, clone size, CDR3 DNA, CDR3 protein. D genes are given only for firm matches. A clone size is listed for some rows: how often the clone was seen (once, few, many), or a class if it is expanded.

j_call: TRBJ2-7
v_call: TRBV5-6
d_call: TRBD2
clone_size: .
cdr3_nt: TGTGCCAGCATTTGGGGACTAGCGGGATACGAGCAGTACTTC
cdr3_aa: CASIWGLAGYEQYF

j_call: TRBJ1-3
v_call: TRBV30
d_call: .
clone_size: few
cdr3_nt: TGTGCCTGGAGAAGCATGGGTGGACTTGGAAACACCATATATTTT
cdr3_aa: CAWRSMGGLGNTIYF

j_call: TRBJ2-7
v_call: TRBV5-5
d_call: .
clone_size: .
cdr3_nt: TGTGCCAGCAGTTACGGGACACCTGTGGAGCAGTACTTC
cdr3_aa: CASSYGTPVEQYF

j_call: TRBJ1-2
v_call: TRBV2
d_call: TRBD1
clone_size: .
cdr3_nt: TGTGCCAGCGACAGGGGGGACCATGGCTACACCTTC
cdr3_aa: CASDRGDHGYTF

j_call: TRBJ2-7
v_call: TRBV5-5
d_call: .
clone_size: .
cdr3_nt: TGTGCCAGCAGCTTGGCGGCGTCGGGAGCCTACGAGCAGTACTTC
cdr3_aa: CASSLAASGAYEQYF

j_call: TRBJ2-7
v_call: TRBV5-1
d_call: TRBD2
clone_size: once
cdr3_nt: TGCGCCAGCAGCAAGACTAGCGGGGGGGCCATTGTCTTCGAGCAGTACTTC
cdr3_aa: CASSKTSGGAIVFEQYF

j_call: TRBJ1-2
v_call: TRBV11-2
d_call: TRBD1
clone_size: .
cdr3_nt: TGTGCCAGCAGCTCAAAAGCCGGGACAGGGGTCAACTATGGCTACACCTTC
cdr3_aa: CASSSKAGTGVNYGYTF

j_call: TRBJ2-7
v_call: TRBV5-6
d_call: .
clone_size: .
cdr3_nt: TGTGCCAGCAGCGAAAGTGGTCGGAGCGGAGCCTCCTACGAGCAGTACTTC
cdr3_aa: CASSESGRSGASYEQYF

j_call: TRBJ2-2
v_call: TRBV5-1
d_call: TRBD1
clone_size: .
cdr3_nt: TGCGCCAGCAGCTTGAAAGGACAGGGGAACGCCGGGGAGCTGTTTTTT
cdr3_aa: CASSLKGQGNAGELFF

j_call: TRBJ1-5
v_call: TRBV5-5
d_call: .
clone_size: .
cdr3_nt: TGTGCCAGCAGCTTGCATACTGTTGGGCCCCAGCATTTT
cdr3_aa: CASSLHTVGPQHF

j_call: TRBJ2-7
v_call: TRBV6-1
d_call: .
clone_size: .
cdr3_nt: TGTGCCAGCAGGGGAGGGACAGGCAGCTCCTACGAGCAGTACTTC
cdr3_aa: CASRGGTGSSYEQYF

j_call: TRBJ1-2
v_call: TRBV10-3
d_call: .
clone_size: .
cdr3_nt: TGTGCCATCAACAGGGAGAGGTATGGCTACACCTTC
cdr3_aa: CAINRERYGYTF

j_call: TRBJ2-1
v_call: TRBV7-7
d_call: .
clone_size: .
cdr3_nt: TGTGCCAGCAGCTTAGGTGGCGGGGAGAATGAGCAGTTCTTC
cdr3_aa: CASSLGGGENEQFF

j_call: TRBJ2-3
v_call: TRBV4-2
d_call: TRBD2
clone_size: once
cdr3_nt: TGTGCCAGCAGCCAAGCTAGCGGGAGTGCCACAGATACGCAGTATTTT
cdr3_aa: CASSQASGSATDTQYF

j_call: TRBJ2-5
v_call: TRBV5-1
d_call: .
clone_size: .
cdr3_nt: TGCGCCAGCAGCTTGGTGGGGGGACCCCAGTACTTC
cdr3_aa: CASSLVGGPQYF

j_call: TRBJ1-1
v_call: TRBV14
d_call: TRBD1
clone_size: .
cdr3_nt: TGTGCCAGCAGCCAGAGACAGGGGATGAACACTGAAGCTTTCTTT
cdr3_aa: CASSQRQGMNTEAFF

j_call: TRBJ1-2
v_call: TRBV5-1
d_call: .
clone_size: .
cdr3_nt: TGCGCCAGCAGCTTGGCCGTAGGGGATGGCTACACCTTC
cdr3_aa: CASSLAVGDGYTF

j_call: TRBJ2-7
v_call: TRBV30
d_call: .
clone_size: .
cdr3_nt: TGTGCCTGGGGGGCCCTTTACGAGCAGTACTTC
cdr3_aa: CAWGALYEQYF

j_call: TRBJ1-4
v_call: TRBV4-1
d_call: .
clone_size: few
cdr3_nt: TGCGCCAGCAGCCAACCTACAGGGCGGGAAAAACTGTTTTTT
cdr3_aa: CASSQPTGREKLFF

j_call: TRBJ2-5
v_call: TRBV5-4
d_call: TRBD1
clone_size: .
cdr3_nt: TGTGCCAGCAGCGGACAGGGCCAAGAGACCCAGTACTTC
cdr3_aa: CASSGQGQETQYF

j_call: TRBJ1-6
v_call: TRBV6-1
d_call: .
clone_size: .
cdr3_nt: TGTGCCAGCAGTGGGAGAACAGGGACCAATAATTCACCCCTCCACTTT
cdr3_aa: CASSGRTGTNNSPLHF

j_call: TRBJ2-5
v_call: TRBV5-1
d_call: .
clone_size: .
cdr3_nt: TGCGCCAGCAGCTTTACAGGGTGGCAAGAGACCCAGTACTTC
cdr3_aa: CASSFTGWQETQYF

j_call: TRBJ2-1
v_call: TRBV29-1
d_call: .
clone_size: .
cdr3_nt: TGCAGCGTCCCTCAATTTCCCCCGAGATACTCCTACAATGAGCAGTTCTTC
cdr3_aa: CSVPQFPPRYSYNEQFF

j_call: TRBJ2-2
v_call: TRBV29-1
d_call: .
clone_size: once
cdr3_nt: TGCAGCGTGGGACAAAACACCGGGGAGCTGTTTTTT
cdr3_aa: CSVGQNTGELFF

j_call: TRBJ2-5
v_call: TRBV28
d_call: TRBD1
clone_size: .
cdr3_nt: TGTGCCAGCAGTGGAGACAGGGTAGGGACCCAGTACTTC
cdr3_aa: CASSGDRVGTQYF

j_call: TRBJ1-4
v_call: TRBV29-1
d_call: .
clone_size: .
cdr3_nt: TGCAGCGTGTCGGGGGGAGGTAATGAAAAACTGTTTTTT
cdr3_aa: CSVSGGGNEKLFF

j_call: TRBJ1-2
v_call: TRBV5-1
d_call: TRBD1
clone_size: .
cdr3_nt: TGCGCCAGCAGCTTGGCCAGTCGAGGGGGCCATTCTGGCTACACCTTC
cdr3_aa: CASSLASRGGHSGYTF

j_call: TRBJ1-1
v_call: TRBV20-1
d_call: .
clone_size: once
cdr3_nt: TGCAGTGCTAGACAGAACACTGAAGCTTTCTTT
cdr3_aa: CSARQNTEAFF

j_call: TRBJ1-5
v_call: TRBV6-5
d_call: .
clone_size: few
cdr3_nt: TGTGCCAGCAGTTACGCAGGGGGCAATCAGCCCCAGCATTTT
cdr3_aa: CASSYAGGNQPQHF

j_call: TRBJ2-7
v_call: TRBV6-1
d_call: TRBD1
clone_size: .
cdr3_nt: TGTGCCAGCAGTGAAGGACAGGGAAGCTACGAGCAGTACTTC
cdr3_aa: CASSEGQGSYEQYF

j_call: TRBJ2-4
v_call: TRBV19
d_call: TRBD1
clone_size: .
cdr3_nt: TGTGCCAGTAGTATAACAGACAGGGGTGGCATTCAGTACTTC
cdr3_aa: CASSITDRGGIQYF

j_call: TRBJ2-3
v_call: TRBV5-1
d_call: .
clone_size: .
cdr3_nt: TGCGCCAGCACGAAGCAGGGGCGCACAGATACGCAGTATTTT
cdr3_aa: CASTKQGRTDTQYF